The 6 T cell receptor beta chains listed next were all sequenced from one sample in a study of control samples from healthy donors and cancer patients. Profiled with immunoSEQ multiplex PCR; TCRdb holds only in-frame clones, not every one. The sample contains roughly 40,000 clones, 80% to 95% of which appear only once. The sequenced material came from blood. The receptors here all came from a woman between 50 and 59 years old in good health.

V is TRBV5-1 and J is TRBJ2-1, with TRBD2 as a possible D gene (6 bases). The length of the CDR3 is 14 residues. Trimming pared 4 bases from V and 6 bases from J, leaving 14 bases between. Germline V CDR1 and CDR2: SGHRS, YFSETQ. CDR3 sequence reads: CASSPRDFINEQFF. CDR3 bases: TGCGCCAGCAGCCCCCGGGACTTCATCAATGAGCAGTTCTTC.

V usage is TRBV7-2 and J usage is TRBJ2-1; no reliable D call. The length of the CDR3 is 16 residues. Germline CDR1 SGHTA, CDR2 FQGNSA. Trimming cost V 1 base and J 8 bases, with 18 bases left between them. Here the CDR3 DNA reads TGTGCCAGCAGCTTAGGGATGGGTGGACCAGGTTATGAGCAGTTCTTC. It codes for CASSLGMGGPGYEQFF.

The CDR3 protein is CASSFRGEQYF. CDR3 DNA sequence: TGTGCCAGCAGTTTCCGGGGCGAGCAGTACTTC. The gene calls are TRBV12-3 or TRBV12-4 and TRBJ2-7, with D possibly being TRBD2 (5 bases). V was trimmed by 3 bases and J by 6 bases, leaving 6 bases between them. This CDR3 region has 11 residues.

This chain joins TRBV10-1 and TRBJ1-4, with 8 bases lining up with TRBD1. CDR3 length equals 15 residues. Germline-derived CDR1 and CDR2 are WNHNN and SYGVQD (reference sequence). V shed 8 bases, J shed 2 bases, and the junction held 7 bases outside the gene matches. For the CDR3, the DNA is TGCGCCAGCGGAGACAGGGGTGCTACTAATGAAAAACTGTTTTTT. Translated: CASGDRGATNEKLFF.

This chain links TRBV2 with TRBJ2-5; a weak D match, TRBD1 (6 bases). The CDR3 loop spans 12 amino acids. Germline loops: CDR1 SNHLY, CDR2 FYNNEI. Trimming left V 5 bases short and J 7 bases short, with 11 bases between. CDR3 DNA sequence: TGTGCCAGCAGTAACAGGGATGCGACCCAGTACTTC. Its protein product is CASSNRDATQYF.

The chain has TRBV9 and TRBJ2-2; 8 positions match TRBD1. The germline gives CDR1 SGDLS, CDR2 YYNGEE. CDR3 length: 15 residues. J lost 4 bases, V lost 4 bases, and 6 bases had no gene match. This chain's CDR3 is CASSIGQGGTGELFF. The CDR3 DNA is TGTGCCAGCAGCATCGGACAGGGCGGCACCGGGGAGCTGTTTTTT.